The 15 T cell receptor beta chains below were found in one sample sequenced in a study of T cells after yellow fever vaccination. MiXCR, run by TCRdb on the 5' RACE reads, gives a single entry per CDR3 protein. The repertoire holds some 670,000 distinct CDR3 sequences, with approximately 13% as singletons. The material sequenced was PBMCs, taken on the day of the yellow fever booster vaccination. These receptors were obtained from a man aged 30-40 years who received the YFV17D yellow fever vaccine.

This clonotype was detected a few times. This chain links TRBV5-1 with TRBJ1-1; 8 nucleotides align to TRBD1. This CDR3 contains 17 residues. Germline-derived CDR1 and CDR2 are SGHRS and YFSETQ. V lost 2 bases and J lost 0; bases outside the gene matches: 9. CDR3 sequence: CASSLRPTGEMNTEAFF. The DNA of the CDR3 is TGCGCCAGCAGCTTACGACCGACAGGGGAAATGAACACTGAAGCTTTCTTT.

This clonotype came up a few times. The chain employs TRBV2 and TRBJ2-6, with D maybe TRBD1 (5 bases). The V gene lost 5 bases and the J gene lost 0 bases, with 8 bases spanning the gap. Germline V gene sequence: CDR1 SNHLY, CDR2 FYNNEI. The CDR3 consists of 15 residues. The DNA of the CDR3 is TGTGCCAGCAGTAGACAGCTCTCTGGGGCCAACGTCCTGACTTTC. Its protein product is CASSRQLSGANVLTF.

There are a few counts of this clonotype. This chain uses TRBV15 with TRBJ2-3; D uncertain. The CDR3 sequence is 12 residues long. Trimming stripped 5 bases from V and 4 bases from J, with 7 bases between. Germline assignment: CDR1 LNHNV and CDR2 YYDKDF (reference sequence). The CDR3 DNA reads TGTGCCACCAGCCCCCGGGCAGATACGCAGTATTTT. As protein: CATSPRADTQYF. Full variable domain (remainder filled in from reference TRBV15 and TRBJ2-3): DAMVIQNPRYQVTQFGKPVTLSCSQTLNHNVMYWYQQKSSQAPKLLFHYYDKDFNNEADTPDNFQSRRPNTSFCFLDIRSPGLGDTAMYLCATSPRADTQYFGPGTRLTVL.

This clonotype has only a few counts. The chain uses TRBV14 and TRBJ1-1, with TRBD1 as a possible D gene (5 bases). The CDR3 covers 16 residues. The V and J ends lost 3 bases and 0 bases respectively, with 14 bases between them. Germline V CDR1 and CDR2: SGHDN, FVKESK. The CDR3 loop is CASSQGGTGVNTEAFF. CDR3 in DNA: TGTGCCAGCAGCCAGGGAGGGACCGGGGTGAACACTGAAGCTTTCTTT. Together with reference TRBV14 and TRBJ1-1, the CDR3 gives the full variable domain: EAGVTQFPSHSVIEKGQTVTLRCDPISGHDNLYWYRRVMGKEIKFLLHFVKESKQDESGMPNNRFLAERTGGTYSTLKVQPAELEDSGVYFCASSQGGTGVNTEAFFGQGTRLTVV.

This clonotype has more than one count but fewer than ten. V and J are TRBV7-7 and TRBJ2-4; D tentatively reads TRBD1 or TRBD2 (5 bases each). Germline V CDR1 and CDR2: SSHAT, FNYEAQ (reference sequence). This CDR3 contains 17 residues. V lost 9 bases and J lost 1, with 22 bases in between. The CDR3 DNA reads TGTGCCAGTGGGACCCTCATTAAGGTGGTGGCCAAAAACATTCAGTACTTC. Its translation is CASGTLIKVVAKNIQYF.

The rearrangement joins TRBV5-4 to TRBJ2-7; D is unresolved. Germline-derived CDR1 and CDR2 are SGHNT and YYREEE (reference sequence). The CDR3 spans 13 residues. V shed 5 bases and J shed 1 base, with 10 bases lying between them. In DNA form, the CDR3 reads TGTGCCAGCAGAGCCGTCGGGTCCTACGAGCAGTACTTC. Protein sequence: CASRAVGSYEQYF.

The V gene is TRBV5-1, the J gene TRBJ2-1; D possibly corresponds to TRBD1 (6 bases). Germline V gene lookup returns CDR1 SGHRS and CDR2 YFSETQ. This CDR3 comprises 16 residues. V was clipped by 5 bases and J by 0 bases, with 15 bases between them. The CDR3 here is CASRSGQPSSYNEQFF. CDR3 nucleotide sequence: TGCGCCAGCAGATCTGGACAGCCCAGCTCCTACAATGAGCAGTTCTTC.

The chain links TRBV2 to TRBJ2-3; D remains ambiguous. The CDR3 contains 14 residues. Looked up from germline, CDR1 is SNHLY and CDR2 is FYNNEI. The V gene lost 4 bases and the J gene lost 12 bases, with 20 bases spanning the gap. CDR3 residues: CASSVPLTDVSQYF. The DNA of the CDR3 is TGTGCCAGCAGTGTACCACTCACTGACGTTTCTCAGTATTTT.

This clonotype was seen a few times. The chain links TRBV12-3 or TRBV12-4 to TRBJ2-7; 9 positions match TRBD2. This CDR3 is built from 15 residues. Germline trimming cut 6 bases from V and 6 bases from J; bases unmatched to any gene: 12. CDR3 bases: TGTGCCAGCAGCTCCTTGAGGGGACTAGCAACCGAGCAGTACTTC. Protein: CASSSLRGLATEQYF.

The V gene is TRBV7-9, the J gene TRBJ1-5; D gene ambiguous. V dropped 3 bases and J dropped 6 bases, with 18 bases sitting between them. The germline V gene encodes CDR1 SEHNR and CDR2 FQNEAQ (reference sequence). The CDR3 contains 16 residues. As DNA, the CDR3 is TGTGCCAGCAGCTTTACCAGCCCCCAGTTGGGTCAGCCCCAGCATTTT. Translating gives CASSFTSPQLGQPQHF.

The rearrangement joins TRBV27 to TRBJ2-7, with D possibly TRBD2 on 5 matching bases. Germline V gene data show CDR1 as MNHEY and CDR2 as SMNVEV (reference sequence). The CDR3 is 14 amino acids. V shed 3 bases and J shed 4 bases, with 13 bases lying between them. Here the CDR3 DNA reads TGTGCCAGCAGTTTTCGAACTAGATCTTACGAGCAGTACTTC. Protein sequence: CASSFRTRSYEQYF.

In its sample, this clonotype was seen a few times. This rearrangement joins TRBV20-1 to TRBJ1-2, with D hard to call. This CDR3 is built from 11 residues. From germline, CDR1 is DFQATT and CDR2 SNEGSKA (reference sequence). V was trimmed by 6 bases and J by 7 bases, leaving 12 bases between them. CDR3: CSAPGDSGYTF. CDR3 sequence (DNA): TGCAGTGCCCCAGGTGACTCTGGCTACACCTTC.

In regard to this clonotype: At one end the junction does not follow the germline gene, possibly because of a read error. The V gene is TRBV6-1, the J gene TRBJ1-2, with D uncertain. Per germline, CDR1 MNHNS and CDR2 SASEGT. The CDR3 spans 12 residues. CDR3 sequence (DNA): TGTGCCAGCAGTGAGGCGAGGTTAAACAGAAGATTC. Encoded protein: CASSEARLNRRF.

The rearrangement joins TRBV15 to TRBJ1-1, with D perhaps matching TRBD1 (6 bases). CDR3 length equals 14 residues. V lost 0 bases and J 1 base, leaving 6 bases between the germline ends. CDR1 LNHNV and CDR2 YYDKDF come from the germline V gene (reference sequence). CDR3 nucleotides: TGTGCCACCAGCAGAGAACAGGGGAACACTGAAGCTTTCTTT. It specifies CATSREQGNTEAFF.

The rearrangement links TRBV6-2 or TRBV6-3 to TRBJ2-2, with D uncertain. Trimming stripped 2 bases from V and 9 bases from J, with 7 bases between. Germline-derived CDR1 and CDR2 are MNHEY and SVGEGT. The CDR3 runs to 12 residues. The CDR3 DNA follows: TGTGCCAGCAGTTACCCCCAGCGGGAGCTGTTTTTT. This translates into CASSYPQRELFF.